This T cell receptor beta chain appears in the sequencing data of a study of blood T cell repertoires in COVID-19. Study-wide background: Spain, Italy and the United States supplied samples that represented acute and convalescent COVID-19. PBMCs, B-cell-depleted T cells, or T cells were the source of the cDNA or gDNA that made up the material.

As originally analysed: For nucleated cells, counts were estimated from reference gene primer amplification. Clones were sequenced by immunoSEQ multiplex PCR, and TCRdb holds only the in-frame ones, with some missing. V and J calls and clone size follow that table, whereas D and trimming were derived from the DNA. The sample yields about 88,000 clones, 85% to 95% seen once. Per the germline V gene, CDR1 is MNHEY and CDR2 is SVGEGT. The CDR3 is made up of 14 amino acids. The V and J ends lost 5 bases and 8 bases respectively, with 16 bases between them. Material for sequencing was peripheral blood. This sequence was found in a man between 60 and 70 years old with acute or convalescent COVID-19. This rearrangement joins TRBV6-2 or TRBV6-3 to TRBJ2-1, with D possibly matching TRBD2 (6 bases). The CDR3 protein is CASSDTTPSDEQFF. The CDR3 bases are TGTGCCAGCAGTGACACGACTCCTAGCGATGAGCAGTTCTTC.